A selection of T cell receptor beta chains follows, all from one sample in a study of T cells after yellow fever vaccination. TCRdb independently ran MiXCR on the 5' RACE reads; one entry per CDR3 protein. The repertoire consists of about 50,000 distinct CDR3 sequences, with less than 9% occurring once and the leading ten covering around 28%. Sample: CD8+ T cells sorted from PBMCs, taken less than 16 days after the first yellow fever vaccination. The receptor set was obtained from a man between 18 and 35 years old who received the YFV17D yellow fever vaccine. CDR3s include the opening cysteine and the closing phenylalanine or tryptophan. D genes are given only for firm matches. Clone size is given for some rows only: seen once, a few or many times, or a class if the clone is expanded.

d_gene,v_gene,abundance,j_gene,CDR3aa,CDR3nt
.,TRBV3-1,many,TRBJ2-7,CASMGKPGVSYEQYF,TGTGCCAGCATGGGGAAACCGGGAGTGTCGTACGAGCAGTACTTC
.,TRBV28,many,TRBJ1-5,CASSFRINQPQHF,TGTGCCAGCAGTTTCCGGATTAATCAGCCCCAGCATTTT
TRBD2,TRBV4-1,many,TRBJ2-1,CASSRVLAGGGNEQFF,TGCGCCAGCAGCCGAGTACTAGCGGGAGGTGGAAATGAGCAGTTCTTC
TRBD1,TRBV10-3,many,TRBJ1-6,CAIRDRGEGSPLHF,TGTGCCATCAGAGACAGGGGCGAGGGTTCACCCCTCCACTTT
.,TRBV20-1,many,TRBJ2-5,CSARYYGVDQETQYF,TGCAGTGCTAGATACTACGGGGTCGACCAAGAGACCCAGTACTTC
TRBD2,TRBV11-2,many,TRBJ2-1,CASSLISSGNEQFF,TGTGCCAGCAGCTTAATATCTAGCGGCAATGAGCAGTTCTTC
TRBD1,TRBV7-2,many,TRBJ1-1,CASSLFRGRGNTEAFF,TGTGCCAGCAGCTTATTCAGGGGGCGAGGAAACACTGAAGCTTTCTTT
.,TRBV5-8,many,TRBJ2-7,CASSFPGRASGYEQYF,TGTGCCAGCAGCTTCCCAGGCCGGGCCTCCGGCTACGAGCAGTACTTC
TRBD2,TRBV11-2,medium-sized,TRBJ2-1,CASSLEHPWTSGGGFLDEQFF,TGTGCCAGCAGCTTAGAACACCCTTGGACTAGCGGGGGGGGTTTTCTCGATGAGCAGTTCTTC
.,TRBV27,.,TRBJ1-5,CASSLVVSNQPQHF,TGTGCCAGCAGTTTGGTGGTGAGCAATCAGCCCCAGCATTTT
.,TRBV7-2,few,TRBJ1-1,CASSIRTGNTEAFF,TGTGCCAGCAGCATTAGGACGGGGAACACTGAAGCTTTCTTT
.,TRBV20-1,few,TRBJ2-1,CSAIRVTYNEQFF,TGCAGTGCTATCAGGGTTACCTACAATGAGCAGTTCTTC
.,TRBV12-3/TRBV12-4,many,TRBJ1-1,CASSGGWNTEAFF,TGTGCCAGCAGCGGGGGTTGGAACACTGAAGCTTTCTTT
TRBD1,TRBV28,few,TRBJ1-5,CASSSPDRVNQPQHF,TGTGCCAGCAGTTCACCGGACAGGGTCAATCAGCCCCAGCATTTT
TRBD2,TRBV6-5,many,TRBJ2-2,CASIPGLEVGELFF,TGTGCCAGCATTCCGGGACTAGAGGTCGGGGAGCTGTTTTTT
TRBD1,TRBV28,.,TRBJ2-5,CASSLWGQGQETQYF,TGTGCCAGCAGTTTATGGGGACAGGGCCAAGAGACCCAGTACTTC
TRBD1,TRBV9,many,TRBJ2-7,CASSEGQANYEQYF,TGTGCCAGCAGCGAAGGACAGGCCAACTACGAGCAGTACTTC
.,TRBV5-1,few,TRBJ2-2,CASSLVRPTGELFF,TGCGCCAGCAGCTTGGTCAGGCCCACCGGGGAGCTGTTTTTT
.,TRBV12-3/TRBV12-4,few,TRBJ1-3,CASRPDTNSGNTIYF,TGTGCCAGCAGACCGGACACCAACTCTGGAAACACCATATATTTT
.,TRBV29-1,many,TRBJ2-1,CSVAPQGSGLNEQFF,TGCAGCGTTGCCCCTCAGGGCTCAGGGTTGAATGAGCAGTTCTTC
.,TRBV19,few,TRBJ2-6,CASSTTRLSISGANVLTF,TGTGCCAGTAGTACGACACGGCTCTCTATCTCTGGGGCCAACGTCCTGACTTTC
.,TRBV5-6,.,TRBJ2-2,CASSSTLGIGELFF,TGTGCCAGCAGCTCTACATTGGGGATCGGGGAGCTGTTTTTT
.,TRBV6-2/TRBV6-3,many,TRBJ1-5,CATDPHGTQSQPQHF,TGTGCCACCGACCCCCACGGGACCCAAAGTCAGCCCCAGCATTTT
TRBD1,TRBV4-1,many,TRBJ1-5,CASSPVAVPGQVNQPQHF,TGCGCCAGCAGCCCCGTAGCCGTACCGGGACAGGTCAATCAGCCCCAGCATTTT
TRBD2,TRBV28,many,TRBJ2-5,CASRRSMVASGQETQYF,TGTGCCAGCAGGCGTAGTATGGTTGCTAGCGGACAAGAGACCCAGTACTTC
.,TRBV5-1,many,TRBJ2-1,CASSLAVLTNNEQFF,TGCGCCAGCAGCTTGGCAGTCCTAACAAACAATGAGCAGTTCTTC